Below, one T cell receptor beta chain is given with its context. The data belong to a study of T cell responses to AZD1222 COVID-19 vaccine. Across the whole study: Combined were second doses at about 4 or about 12 weeks.

The CDR3 contains 14 residues. Germline V lookup: CDR1 SGHAT, CDR2 FQNNGV. J lost 3 bases, V lost 5 bases, and 6 bases had no gene match. Measured with immunoSEQ multiplex PCR; TCRdb has only the in-frame clones, and not every one. The sample shows more than 95,000 clones, 92% of them seen only once. The gene calls are TRBV11-2 and TRBJ2-7, with 8 bases aligning to TRBD1. The sample in question was peripheral blood, obtained on day 0 of AZD1222 vaccination. This clonotype originated in an adult in good health. This CDR3 is CASSLDREFYEQYF. CDR3 DNA sequence: TGTGCCAGCAGCCTGGACAGGGAATTCTACGAGCAGTACTTC.